These 11 T cell receptor beta chains came from one sample sequenced in a study of T cell responses to AZD1222 COVID-19 vaccine. The data were produced by immunoSEQ multiplex PCR, yet TCRdb's version contains in-frame clones alone and is incomplete. The sample has some 120,000 clones; over 80% are singletons. The sequencing used peripheral blood, collected on day 0 of AZD1222 vaccination. The receptor set was obtained from an adult in good health.

The rearrangement links TRBV3-1 (or the pseudogene TRBV3-2) to TRBJ2-1; TRBD2 agrees at 10 bases. The CDR3 totals 15 residues. Germline trimming cut 5 bases from V and 2 bases from J; bases unmatched to any gene: 3. CDR1 is LGHDT and CDR2 is YNNKEL in the germline V gene (reference sequence). The CDR3 is CASSVAGGTYNEQFF. The CDR3 DNA follows: TGTGCCAGCAGCGTAGCGGGAGGCACCTACAATGAGCAGTTCTTC.

CDR3 residues: CASSPTSGRRGFF. The CDR3 DNA is TGTGCCAGCTCACCAACTAGCGGGAGAAGGGGGTTCTTC. The rearrangement links TRBV18 to TRBJ2-1, with TRBD2 matching over 11 bases. The length of the CDR3 is 13 residues. Germline CDR1 reads KGHSH; CDR2 reads LQKENI. Trimming at V came to 2 bases and at J to 15 bases, leaving 6 bases not matched to a gene.

The V and J genes are TRBV18 and TRBJ2-2; perhaps TRBD1 as D (5 bases). V was cut by 1 base and J by 4 bases, with 10 bases left in between. Germline assignment: CDR1 KGHSH and CDR2 LQKENI. This CDR3 is 15 amino acids long. The CDR3 region is CASSPRQSGTGELFF. The CDR3 DNA follows: TGTGCCAGCTCACCACGACAGTCCGGCACCGGGGAGCTGTTTTTT.

This sequence joins TRBV19 and TRBJ1-5; 8 bases are a match to TRBD1. After removal of 6 bases from V and 4 bases from J, the junction contained 5 bases not matched to a gene. Germline loops: CDR1 LNHDA, CDR2 SQIVND (reference sequence). The CDR3 has 14 residues. CDR3 amino acids: CASSGQGWNQPQHF. In nucleotides, the CDR3 is TGTGCCAGTAGCGGACAGGGATGGAATCAGCCCCAGCATTTT. The full variable domain, rest sourced from reference TRBV19 and TRBJ1-5, is DGGITQSPKYLFRKEGQNVTLSCEQNLNHDAMYWYRQDPGQGLRLIYYSQIVNDFQKGDIAEGYSVSREKKESFPLTVTSAQKNPTAFYLCASSGQGWNQPQHFGDGTRLSIL.

V is TRBV6-2 or TRBV6-3 and J is TRBJ1-5; a weak D match, TRBD1 (5 bases). Germline CDR1 is MNHEY and CDR2 is SVGEGT. This CDR3 is built from 16 residues. Trimming took 5 bases from V and 3 from J, leaving 17 bases between them. In DNA, the CDR3 is TGTGCCAGCAGTCAGCGAGGGAGGGGCTACAATCAGCCCCAGCATTTT. Amino acids: CASSQRGRGYNQPQHF.

V and J are TRBV19 and TRBJ2-7; D may correspond to TRBD1 or TRBD2 (6 bases each). The ends were cut back, 5 bases at V and 5 bases at J, with 16 bases in the middle. The CDR3 consists of 14 residues. Germline CDR1 is LNHDA and CDR2 is SQIVND (reference sequence). The CDR3 nucleotides read TGTGCCAGTAGTGGCGGGACATATAATAACGAGCAGTACTTC. This encodes CASSGGTYNNEQYF.

The CDR3 DNA follows: TGTGCCAGCAGGGGACAGGGGCTATGGGGCTACACCTTC. It encodes CASRGQGLWGYTF. The V gene is TRBV7-9, the J gene TRBJ1-2; 10 bases agree with TRBD1. Unmatched junction bases numbered 6, after V lost 6 bases and J lost 8 bases. The germline gives CDR1 SEHNR, CDR2 FQNEAQ (reference sequence). The CDR3 is made up of 13 amino acids.

The count of this clone is one. V is TRBV2 and J is TRBJ1-6; 9 nucleotides align to TRBD1. The V gene end was trimmed by 5 bases and the J gene end by 7 bases; junction bases not matched to a gene: 6. This CDR3 region has 15 residues. The germline V gene encodes CDR1 SNHLY and CDR2 FYNNEI. This CDR3 is CASSSQGAQNSPLHF. For the CDR3, the DNA is TGTGCCAGCAGTTCACAGGGGGCGCAGAATTCACCCCTCCACTTT.

The V call is TRBV6-5, the J call TRBJ2-7; maybe TRBD2 (5 bases). Germline V gives CDR1 MNHEY, CDR2 SVGAGI. Trimming stripped 6 bases from V and 2 bases from J, with 11 bases between. CDR3 length: 13 residues. CDR3 in DNA: TGTGCCAGCAGCTCAAGCGGAACCTACGAGCAGTACTTC. It translates to CASSSSGTYEQYF.

V is TRBV6-9 and J is TRBJ1-5; 7 positions match TRBD1. V trimming: 5 bases; J trimming: 3 bases; junction bases outside the gene matches: 13. The CDR3 runs 17 residues. Germline CDR1 MNHGY, CDR2 SVAAGI. In DNA, the CDR3 is TGTGCCAGCAGTCCGAGGACGGAAGACAGGGACAATCAGCCCCAGCATTTT. Protein sequence: CASSPRTEDRDNQPQHF.

The rearrangement joins TRBV5-5 to TRBJ1-5; a weak D match, TRBD1 (5 bases). Germline CDR1 and CDR2: SGHKS and YYEKEE (reference sequence). V was cut by 6 bases and J by 0 bases, with 13 bases left in between. The length of the CDR3 is 15 residues. CDR3 bases: TGTGCCAGCAACTCAGGGACGGATAGCAATCAGCCCCAGCATTTT. It is translated as CASNSGTDSNQPQHF.